One sample yielded the 21 T cell receptor beta chains listed below, sequenced in a study of shared clonotypes between healthy human individuals. TCRdb keeps only in-frame clones here, not all; method: immunoSEQ multiplex PCR. The table records about 2 million clones, approximately 95% of them present only once. Sequenced sample: naive CD4+ T cells sorted from blood. Sample subset: CD45RA+ positively selected. The receptor set was obtained from a man aged 18 to 30 in good health.

The V call is TRBV5-1, the J call TRBJ2-2; 11 bases are shared with TRBD1. Germline CDR1 SGHRS, CDR2 YFSETQ. V gave up 4 bases and J gave up 9 bases; unmatched junction bases: 11. The CDR3 covers 16 residues. CDR3 loop: CASSPGTGGEGRELFF. The CDR3 DNA is TGCGCCAGCAGCCCCGGGACAGGGGGAGAGGGTCGGGAGCTGTTTTTT.

The chain carries TRBV10-3 and TRBJ2-3, with TRBD2 identical over 13 bases. CDR1 and CDR2 (germline): ENHRY, SYGVKD. The CDR3 has 17 amino acids. The V segment lost 1 base and the J segment 6 bases; nucleotides outside the gene matches: 7. The CDR3 loop is CAISEYSGLAGVDTQYF. The CDR3 nucleotides are TGTGCCATCAGTGAGTACTCCGGACTAGCGGGAGTCGATACGCAGTATTTT.

The CDR3 here is CASSERQPPVPYEQYF. CDR3 DNA: TGTGCCAGCAGTGAACGCCAACCCCCGGTCCCCTACGAGCAGTACTTC. The V and J genes are TRBV6-1 and TRBJ2-7; D not resolved. This CDR3 contains 16 residues. Germline V gives CDR1 MNHNS, CDR2 SASEGT. Trimming took off 2 bases at V and 2 bases at J, with 16 bases between the two ends.

The rearrangement links TRBV5-1 to TRBJ1-2; unclear D gene. Germline CDR1 is SGHRS and CDR2 is YFSETQ. The V end was cut by 0 bases, the J end by 0 bases, with 12 bases between. There are 16 residues in the CDR3. The DNA of the CDR3 is TGCGCCAGCAGCTTGGGTGGCAGCCGAACTAACTATGGCTACACCTTC. Translated, it gives CASSLGGSRTNYGYTF.

The chain has TRBV6-1 and TRBJ2-7, with 8 bases aligning to TRBD2. The V gene's germline CDR1 is MNHNS and CDR2 SASEGT. The CDR3 extends over 15 amino acids. Trimming took 2 bases from V and 5 from J; bases not matched to a gene: 8. The CDR3 nucleotides are TGTGCCAGCAGTGAATGGGGACTAGACCTCCACGAGCAGTACTTC. This translates into CASSEWGLDLHEQYF.

This rearrangement joins TRBV5-1 to TRBJ2-1; a weak D match, TRBD1 (6 bases). CDR1 and CDR2 from the germline V gene are SGHRS and YFSETQ. The V end was cut by 9 bases, the J end by 4 bases, with 11 bases between. The CDR3 spans 12 residues. CDR3 amino acids: CATRTEYNEQFF. The CDR3 DNA sequence: TGCGCCACCCGGACAGAGTACAATGAGCAGTTCTTC.

The V gene is TRBV4-3, the J gene TRBJ1-4; tentatively, D is TRBD1 (5 bases). The CDR3 covers 18 residues. Trimming stripped 1 base from V and 2 bases from J, with 17 bases between. From germline, CDR1 is LGHNA and CDR2 YSLEER. The CDR3 loop reads CASSQGSLVGPTNEKLFF. DNA of the CDR3: TGCGCCAGCAGCCAAGGGAGCCTAGTGGGGCCTACTAATGAAAAACTGTTTTTT.

The V gene is TRBV30, the J gene TRBJ1-2; a possible D gene is TRBD1 (6 bases). There are 16 residues in the CDR3. CDR1 is GTSNPN and CDR2 is SVGIG in the germline V gene (reference sequence). V lost 0 bases to trimming and J lost 4 bases, with 18 bases between them. The CDR3 region is CAWSVLWGGNFYGYTF. The CDR3 DNA reads TGTGCCTGGAGTGTACTGTGGGGGGGCAACTTCTATGGCTACACCTTC.

The chain uses TRBV5-1 and TRBJ2-4; D is unclear. V lost 9 bases, J lost 1 base, and 8 bases lay in between. Germline CDR1 reads SGHRS; CDR2 reads YFSETQ. CDR3 length equals 12 residues. The CDR3 DNA reads TGCGCCATCCCTTGGGCCAAAAACATTCAGTACTTC. The encoded protein is CAIPWAKNIQYF. Using reference TRBV5-1 and TRBJ2-4 for the parts outside the CDR3, the full variable domain is KAGVTQTPRYLIKTRGQQVTLSCSPISGHRSVSWYQQTPGQGLQFLFEYFSETQRNKGNFPGRFSGRQFSNSRSEMNVSTLELGDSALYLCAIPWAKNIQYFGAGTRLSVL.

The rearrangement joins TRBV9 to TRBJ1-1; no firm D call. Trimming shortened V by 5 bases and J by 1 base, and 12 bases separated the two germline ends. The CDR3 covers 14 residues. The germline V gene encodes CDR1 SGDLS and CDR2 YYNGEE. The CDR3 loop reads CASSAMGGNTEAFF. CDR3 DNA: TGTGCCAGCAGTGCCATGGGCGGGAACACTGAAGCTTTCTTT.

On this clone: This sample includes further DNA sequences coding for the same CDR3. The rearrangement uses TRBV6-5 and TRBJ1-2; D not certain. Germline CDR1 MNHEY, CDR2 SVGAGI. V was trimmed by 4 bases and J by 1 base, leaving 7 bases between them. The CDR3 totals 13 residues. CDR3 loop: CASSLQSNYGYTF. Written as DNA, the CDR3 is TGTGCCAGCAGTTTACAAAGTAACTATGGCTACACCTTC.

The chain has TRBV11-3 and TRBJ2-7, with D perhaps given as TRBD1 or TRBD2 (6 bases each). The germline gives CDR1 SGHNT, CDR2 YENEEA. The CDR3 extends over 16 amino acids. V lost 1 base to trimming and J lost 5 bases, with 18 bases between them. CDR3 DNA: TGTGCCAGCAGCTTAGGTACCAAGGGGGGCTTGGACGAGCAGTACTTC. Protein sequence: CASSLGTKGGLDEQYF. The whole variable domain, remainder taken from reference TRBV11-3 and TRBJ2-7, is EAGVVQSPRYKIIEKKQPVAFWCNPISGHNTLYWYLQNLGQGPELLIRYENEEAVDDSQLPKDRFSAERLKGVDSTLKIQPAELGDSAVYLCASSLGTKGGLDEQYFGPGTRLTVT.

The table lists this clone with a count of one. V and J are TRBV6-5 and TRBJ2-3; D call uncertain. Trimming removed 6 bases from V and 5 bases from J, with 6 bases in between. The CDR3 spans 11 residues. The V gene's germline CDR1 is MNHEY and CDR2 SVGAGI. CDR3 sequence reads: CASREGDTQYF. CDR3 nucleotide sequence: TGTGCCAGCAGAGAAGGAGATACGCAGTATTTT.

There are a few counts of this clone. The gene calls are TRBV5-4 and TRBJ1-4; D is unclear. CDR3 length: 12 residues. Between the trimmed V and J ends, which lost 0 bases and 8 bases, there was a span of 5 bases. Germline V lookup: CDR1 SGHNT, CDR2 YYREEE (reference sequence). The CDR3 reads CASSLAGEKLFF. The CDR3 DNA reads as TGTGCCAGCAGCTTGGCCGGGGAAAAACTGTTTTTT.

The CDR3 spells CASTSGTQETQYF. CDR3 nucleotide sequence: TGTGCCAGCACGTCTGGGACCCAAGAGACCCAGTACTTC. The chain combines TRBV28 with TRBJ2-5; D may match TRBD1 or TRBD2 (5 bases each). The CDR3 sequence is 13 residues long. Germline lookup yields CDR1 MDHEN and CDR2 SYDVKM. V shed 7 bases and J shed 1 base, with 10 bases lying between them. Combining the CDR3 with reference TRBV28 and TRBJ2-5 gives the whole variable domain DVKVTQSSRYLVKRTGEKVFLECVQDMDHENMFWYRQDPGLGLRLIYFSYDVKMKEKGDIPEGYSVSREKKERFSLILESASTNQTSMYLCASTSGTQETQYFGPGTRLLVL.

The chain couples TRBV4-1 to TRBJ2-2, with 11 bases that match TRBD2. Germline values: CDR1 MGHRA, CDR2 YSYEKL. V was clipped by 0 bases and J by 4 bases; unmatched bases: 4. CDR3 length: 17 residues. The CDR3 region has the DNA TGCGCCAGCAGCCAAGACGTAGCGGGGGGGCTCACCGGGGAGCTGTTTTTT. Translation gives CASSQDVAGGLTGELFF.

This clone appeared once. This chain joins TRBV27 and TRBJ2-7; D unresolved. The CDR3 sequence is 15 residues long. Trimming stripped 5 bases from V and 1 base from J, with 15 bases between. Germline CDR1 and CDR2: MNHEY and SMNVEV (reference sequence). CDR3 region: CASSLTAQPSYEQYF. In DNA form, the CDR3 reads TGTGCCAGCAGTCTTACCGCTCAGCCATCCTACGAGCAGTACTTC.

The genes are TRBV5-1 and TRBJ1-6; TRBD1 aligns across 8 bases. CDR3 length equals 18 residues. CDR1 and CDR2 from the germline V gene are SGHRS and YFSETQ. J was trimmed by 7 bases and V by 4 bases; bases with no gene match: 16. The CDR3 loop is CASSAWPDRGRQNSPLHF. The CDR3 bases are TGCGCCAGCAGCGCGTGGCCTGACAGGGGTCGGCAGAATTCACCCCTCCACTTT.

V and J are TRBV7-2 and TRBJ2-7; TRBD2 agrees at 7 bases. CDR3 size: 14 residues. The V segment lost 1 base and the J segment 0 bases; nucleotides outside the gene matches: 0. Germline CDR1 and CDR2: SGHTA and FQGNSA. CDR3 in amino acids: CASSLGDYSYEQYF. In DNA, the CDR3 is TGTGCCAGCAGCTTAGGGGACTACTCCTACGAGCAGTACTTC.

V gene TRBV7-2 combines with J gene TRBJ2-3; 11 nucleotides align to TRBD2. The CDR3 runs 18 residues. The germline CDR1 and CDR2 sequences are SGHTA and FQGNSA. Trimming cost V 3 bases and J 0 bases; bases outside gene matches: 8. The CDR3 DNA reads as TGTGCCAGCAGCTTTCGGCTAGCGGGAGGAACTAGCACAGATACGCAGTATTTT. It is translated as CASSFRLAGGTSTDTQYF.

The chain recombines TRBV5-6 with TRBJ1-1; D remains ambiguous. The ends were cut back, 4 bases at V and 1 base at J, with 14 bases in the middle. The CDR3 has 15 residues. Germline CDR1 SGHDT, CDR2 YYEEEE. The CDR3 sequence: CASSPLAGANTEAFF. Written as DNA, the CDR3 is TGTGCCAGCAGCCCCTTGGCGGGTGCGAACACTGAAGCTTTCTTT.